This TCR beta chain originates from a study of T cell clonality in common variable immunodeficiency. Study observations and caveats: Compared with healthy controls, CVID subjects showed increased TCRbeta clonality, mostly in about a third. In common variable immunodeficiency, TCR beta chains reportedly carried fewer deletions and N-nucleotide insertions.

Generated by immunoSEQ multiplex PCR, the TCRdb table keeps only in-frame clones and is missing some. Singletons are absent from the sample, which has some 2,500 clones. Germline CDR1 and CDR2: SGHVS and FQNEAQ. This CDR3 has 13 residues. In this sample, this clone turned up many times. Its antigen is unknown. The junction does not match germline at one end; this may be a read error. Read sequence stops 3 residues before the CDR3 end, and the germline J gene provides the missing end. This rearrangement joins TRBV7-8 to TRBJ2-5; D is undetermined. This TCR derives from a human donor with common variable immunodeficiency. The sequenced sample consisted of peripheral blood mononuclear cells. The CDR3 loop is CASSLGFRETQYF. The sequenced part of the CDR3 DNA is TGTGCCAGCAGTTTAGGGTTTAGAGAGACC.